A selection of T cell receptor beta chains follows, all from one sample in a study of T cell responses to AZD1222 COVID-19 vaccine. Only in-frame clones appear in the TCRdb table, and some are missing; sequencing was by immunoSEQ multiplex PCR. The repertoire holds 200,000 or so clones, with 85% to 95% as singletons. Sample: peripheral blood, taken 28 days after the second AZD1222 dose. The origin of the receptors is an adult who received the AZD1222 COVID-19 vaccine. CDR3s include the opening cysteine and the closing phenylalanine or tryptophan. Fields, in order: CDR3 DNA, CDR3 protein, J gene, D gene, clone size, V gene. D genes are given only for firm matches. Clone size is shown for a subset of rows, as once, few, many or a class of expanded clone.

TGTGCCAGCAGCTTGGGGGACAGGGCTAACTATGGCTACACCTTC	CASSLGDRANYGYTF	TRBJ1-2	TRBD1	few	TRBV5-4
TGTGCCAGCAGCTTGTCTCGACAGGGGGCCAAGCCCCAGCATTTT	CASSLSRQGAKPQHF	TRBJ1-5	TRBD1	NA	TRBV5-8
TGTGCCAGCAGCCAACCCCCAGGGCTCAATGAGCAGTTCTTC	CASSQPPGLNEQFF	TRBJ2-1	NA	NA	TRBV3-1/TRBV3-2
TGTGCCAGCAGCGCGAGGGCTCGCCACTCTGGAAACACCATATATTTT	CASSARARHSGNTIYF	TRBJ1-3	NA	NA	TRBV3-1/TRBV3-2
TGTGCCAGCAGCCAAGATTATGGCTACACCTTC	CASSQDYGYTF	TRBJ1-2	NA	NA	TRBV3-1/TRBV3-2
TGTGCCAGCAGCCAAGATGAAAACTATGGCTACACCTTC	CASSQDENYGYTF	TRBJ1-2	NA	NA	TRBV3-1/TRBV3-2
TGTGCCAGCAGTGCGGGGGGCGGAGATCAGCCCCAGCATTTT	CASSAGGGDQPQHF	TRBJ1-5	NA	NA	TRBV9
TGTGCCAGCAGCCTCTCCCTCGACGGTCCTCACTATGGCTACACCTTC	CASSLSLDGPHYGYTF	TRBJ1-2	NA	NA	TRBV7-2
TGTGCCAGCAGTGAAGGGGTACAGAAAAGGAATGAAGCTTTCTTT	CASSEGVQKRNEAFF	TRBJ1-1	NA	NA	TRBV6-1
TGTGCCAGCAGCCCAGGACAGGGGGATCAGCCCCAGCATTTT	CASSPGQGDQPQHF	TRBJ1-5	TRBD1	NA	TRBV5-6
TGTGCCAGCAGTTTAGACAGGGTGGGTGGCTACACCTTC	CASSLDRVGGYTF	TRBJ1-2	NA	NA	TRBV12-3/TRBV12-4
TGTGCCAGCAGTTACTCTGAAAGGAACACTGAAGCTTTCTTT	CASSYSERNTEAFF	TRBJ1-1	NA	NA	TRBV6-5